The 17 T cell receptor beta chains below all came from one sample that was sequenced in a study of molecular identifiers for immune sequencing clone quantification. TCRdb reprocessed the PCR reads with MiXCR, giving one entry per CDR3 protein. The top ten hold about 0.78% of the sample, which has approximately 500,000 distinct CDR3 sequences, roughly 23% seen once. What was sequenced was naive CD8+ T cells from blood, with Jurkat cell RNA spiked in. Subset: FACS-sorted CD8+CD4-CCR7+CD45RA+ naive T cells. Every receptor here comes from a human donor in good health. Some libraries in this study had Jurkat cell RNA spiked in.

There are many counts of this clonotype. The V call is TRBV9, the J call TRBJ1-5, with 7 bases identical to TRBD1. With 2 bases clipped from V and 4 bases from J, the junction kept 6 bases outside the gene matches. CDR3 length: 15 amino acids. CDR1 SGDLS and CDR2 YYNGEE come from the germline V gene. The CDR3 loop reads CASSVTGVGNQPQHF. The DNA for the CDR3 is TGTGCCAGCAGCGTCACAGGGGTAGGTAATCAGCCCCAGCATTTT.

The CDR3 nucleotides are TGTGCCAGCAGTTACTCGCCAGAATGGTTCGATGGCTACACCTTC. Translated, it gives CASSYSPEWFDGYTF. The V gene is TRBV6-5, the J gene TRBJ1-2; D unresolved. The CDR3 consists of 15 residues. The germline gives CDR1 MNHEY, CDR2 SVGAGI. V was clipped by 0 bases and J by 6 bases, with 14 bases between them.

This clonotype was found a few times. J is TRBJ1-2 and V is TRBV19; D may be TRBD1 (5 bases). Germline V gives CDR1 LNHDA, CDR2 SQIVND (reference sequence). V was shortened by 0 bases and J by 0 bases, with 11 bases between the two germline ends. CDR3 size: 16 residues. The CDR3 sequence is CASSIDLQGANYGYTF. DNA of the CDR3: TGTGCCAGTAGTATAGATCTCCAGGGTGCTAACTATGGCTACACCTTC.

The chain has TRBV27 and TRBJ2-7; 8 bases line up with TRBD1. V dropped 8 bases and J dropped 2; count of bases not matched to a gene: 8. CDR3 length: 14 amino acids. Germline loops: CDR1 MNHEY, CDR2 SMNVEV (reference sequence). CDR3 coding DNA: TGTGCCAGCTCCCGGGACAGGACAACCTACGAGCAGTACTTC. This sequence encodes CASSRDRTTYEQYF.

This sequence joins TRBV6-2 or TRBV6-3 and TRBJ2-2; 7 bases map to TRBD1. Trimming removed 0 bases from V and 4 bases from J; junction bases left unmatched: 8. The germline V gene has CDR1 MNHEY and CDR2 SVGEGT. The CDR3 runs 17 residues. Here the CDR3 reads CASSYSVGQLFTGELFF. CDR3 nucleotides: TGTGCCAGCAGTTACTCTGTGGGACAGCTCTTCACCGGGGAGCTGTTTTTT.

J is TRBJ2-2 and V is TRBV30, with D possibly matching TRBD1 (5 bases). CDR3 length: 13 amino acids. V dropped 2 bases and J dropped 6 bases, with 10 bases sitting between them. Germline CDR1 is GTSNPN and CDR2 is SVGIG (reference sequence). As DNA, the CDR3 is TGTGCCTGGAGTATAGGGGTCCCCGGGGAGCTGTTTTTT. Protein sequence: CAWSIGVPGELFF. The entire variable domain, with the rest obtained from reference TRBV30 and TRBJ2-2, is as follows: SQTIHQWPATLVQPVGSPLSLECTVEGTSNPNLYWYRQAAGRGLQLLFYSVGIGQISSEVPQNLSASRPQDRQFILSSKKLLLSDSGFYLCAWSIGVPGELFFGEGSRLTVL.

This clonotype showed up just a few times. This chain uses TRBV5-1 with TRBJ2-2; no firm D call. Looked up from germline, CDR1 is SGHRS and CDR2 is YFSETQ. CDR3 size: 15 residues. V was trimmed by 4 bases and J by 4 bases, leaving 14 bases between them. The CDR3 sequence: CASSPNLLGTGELFF. The CDR3 coding sequence is TGCGCCAGCAGCCCAAACCTCCTGGGCACCGGGGAGCTGTTTTTT.

This clonotype was seen many times. This chain connects TRBV5-5 to TRBJ1-1; TRBD1 matches at 7 bases. CDR1 and CDR2 (germline): SGHKS, YYEKEE (reference sequence). This CDR3 is 15 amino acids long. V lost 4 bases and J lost 3; bases outside the gene matches: 9. DNA of the CDR3: TGTGCCAGCAGCCCTAGGGACAGATCATACACTGAAGCTTTCTTT. Translating it yields CASSPRDRSYTEAFF.

The chain is built from TRBV6-1 and TRBJ2-3; D might be TRBD2 (5 bases). This CDR3 has 16 residues. The V gene lost 1 base and the J gene lost 6 bases, with 17 bases spanning the gap. Germline lookup yields CDR1 MNHNS and CDR2 SASEGT. This CDR3 reads CASSEEVASLFDTQYF. In nucleotides, the CDR3 is TGTGCCAGCAGTGAAGAGGTAGCGAGCCTTTTCGATACGCAGTATTTT.

This clonotype was counted at least ten times. The chain has TRBV7-9 and TRBJ2-5; no definite D call. Looked up from germline, CDR1 is SEHNR and CDR2 is FQNEAQ (reference sequence). The CDR3 contains 13 residues. The germline V and J ends were trimmed by 5 bases and 4 bases, with 11 bases remaining between them. This CDR3 reads CASSILLTETQYF. The CDR3 DNA is TGTGCCAGCAGCATCTTACTAACAGAGACCCAGTACTTC.

This clonotype came up many times. This chain connects TRBV4-1 to TRBJ1-5, with a tentative D call TRBD1 (6 bases). Germline CDR1 reads MGHRA; CDR2 reads YSYEKL. Trimming cost V 0 bases and J 6 bases, with 9 bases left between them. The CDR3 has 14 amino acids. The CDR3 DNA follows: TGCGCCAGCAGCCAAGATAGGGGGGCTCAGCCCCAGCATTTT. It codes for CASSQDRGAQPQHF.

Remarks on this clonotype: The CDR3 does not close with the conserved phenylalanine or tryptophan, likely indicating a read error. The J gene is TRBJ1-5, the V gene TRBV4-3; possible D gene TRBD1, 6 bases. Per germline, CDR1 LGHNA and CDR2 YSLEER. The CDR3 runs to 15 residues. The V end was cut by 0 bases, the J end by 9 bases, with 15 bases between. CDR3 sequence: CASSQDLQGGRPQHL. In nucleotides, the CDR3 is TGCGCCAGCAGCCAAGATCTACAGGGAGGCCGGCCCCAGCATCTT.

Concerning this clonotype: Being one base from a much bigger clone, this may be a read error. The chain combines TRBV6-9 with TRBJ1-3; D remains ambiguous. Germline-derived CDR1 and CDR2 are MNHGY and SVAAGI. The CDR3 sequence is 14 residues long. For the CDR3, the DNA is TGTGCCAGCATAATACAACTCTCTGGAAACACCATACATTTT. Translating gives CASIIQLSGNTIHF.

Ten or more counts support this clonotype. This chain uses TRBV7-9 with TRBJ1-3; 7 nucleotides match TRBD1. This CDR3 is 15 amino acids long. J lost 3 bases, V lost 5 bases, and 7 bases had no gene match. From germline, CDR1 is SEHNR and CDR2 FQNEAQ (reference sequence). The CDR3 protein is CASSKTGDRGNTIYF. DNA for the CDR3: TGTGCCAGCAGCAAAACAGGGGATCGTGGAAACACCATATATTTT.

This clonotype was observed a few times. The rearrangement joins TRBV13 to TRBJ2-7; TRBD1 aligns across 8 bases. Losses at the gene ends were 0 bases for V and 6 bases for J; bases not matched to a gene: 7. The CDR3 runs to 15 residues. CDR1 PRHDT and CDR2 FYEKMQ come from the germline V gene (reference sequence). CDR3 nucleotide sequence: TGTGCCAGCAGCTTAGGCGCAGGGGGCTTCGCCGAGCAGTACTTC. Protein sequence: CASSLGAGGFAEQYF.

This chain joins TRBV10-3 and TRBJ2-3; D may be TRBD1 or TRBD2 (7 bases each). The germline CDR1 and CDR2 sequences are ENHRY and SYGVKD. The CDR3 runs 16 residues. V dropped 6 bases and J dropped 1 base, with 17 bases sitting between them. The chain's CDR3 is CAIREEGGGRTDTQYF. In DNA form, the CDR3 reads TGTGCCATCAGGGAGGAGGGAGGGGGCCGCACAGATACGCAGTATTTT.

This clonotype has a handful of counts. The chain combines TRBV30 with TRBJ1-1, with 8 bases matching TRBD1. V lost 4 bases and J lost 5; bases outside the gene matches: 15. The germline V gene encodes CDR1 GTSNPN and CDR2 SVGIG (reference sequence). The CDR3 runs to 16 residues. The CDR3 DNA sequence: TGTGCCTGGACTGAGGGCTCAGGGGGCGCCTGGACTGAAGCTTTCTTT. Its translation is CAWTEGSGGAWTEAFF. Drawing the rest from reference TRBV30 and TRBJ1-1, the complete variable domain is SQTIHQWPATLVQPVGSPLSLECTVEGTSNPNLYWYRQAAGRGLQLLFYSVGIGQISSEVPQNLSASRPQDRQFILSSKKLLLSDSGFYLCAWTEGSGGAWTEAFFGQGTRLTVV.